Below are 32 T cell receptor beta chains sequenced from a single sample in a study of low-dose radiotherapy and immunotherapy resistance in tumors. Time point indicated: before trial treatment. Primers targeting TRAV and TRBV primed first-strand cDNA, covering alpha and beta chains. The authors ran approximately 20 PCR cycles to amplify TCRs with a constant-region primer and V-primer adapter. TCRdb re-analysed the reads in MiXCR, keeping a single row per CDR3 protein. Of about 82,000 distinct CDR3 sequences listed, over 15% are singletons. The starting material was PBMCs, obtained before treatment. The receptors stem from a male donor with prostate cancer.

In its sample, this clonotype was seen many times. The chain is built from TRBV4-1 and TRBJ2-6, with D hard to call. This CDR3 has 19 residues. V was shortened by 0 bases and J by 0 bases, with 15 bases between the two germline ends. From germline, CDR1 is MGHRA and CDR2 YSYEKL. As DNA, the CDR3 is TGCGCCAGCAGCCAAGATCCCGGAACAGTGAACTCTGGGGCCAACGTCCTGACTTTC. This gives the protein CASSQDPGTVNSGANVLTF.

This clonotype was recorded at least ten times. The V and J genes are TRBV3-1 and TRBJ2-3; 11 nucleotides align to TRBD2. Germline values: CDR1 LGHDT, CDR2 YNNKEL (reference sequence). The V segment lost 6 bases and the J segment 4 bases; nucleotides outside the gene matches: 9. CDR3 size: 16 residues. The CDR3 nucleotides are TGTGCCAGCAGTCAGACTAGCGGGACTCCTGCAGATACGCAGTATTTT. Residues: CASSQTSGTPADTQYF.

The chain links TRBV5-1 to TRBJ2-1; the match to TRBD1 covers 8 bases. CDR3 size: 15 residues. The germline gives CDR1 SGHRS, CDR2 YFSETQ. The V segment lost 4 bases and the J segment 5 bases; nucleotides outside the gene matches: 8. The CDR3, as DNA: TGCGCCAGCAGCGGGGACAGGAATAAACACAATGAGCAGTTCTTC. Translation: CASSGDRNKHNEQFF.

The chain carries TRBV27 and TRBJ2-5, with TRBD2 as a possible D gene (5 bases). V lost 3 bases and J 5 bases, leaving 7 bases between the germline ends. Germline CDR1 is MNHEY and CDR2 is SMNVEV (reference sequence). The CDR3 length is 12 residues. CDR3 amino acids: CASSFTGETQYF. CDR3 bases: TGTGCCAGCAGTTTTACGGGGGAGACCCAGTACTTC.

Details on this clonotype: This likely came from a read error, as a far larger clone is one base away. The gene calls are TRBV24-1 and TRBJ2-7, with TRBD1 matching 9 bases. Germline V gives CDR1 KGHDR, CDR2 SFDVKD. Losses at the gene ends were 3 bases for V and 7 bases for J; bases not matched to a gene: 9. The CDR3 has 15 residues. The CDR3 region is CATSDRLTGGTEQYF. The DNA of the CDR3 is TGTGCCACCAGTGATCGACTCACAGGGGGCACTGAGCAGTACTTC.

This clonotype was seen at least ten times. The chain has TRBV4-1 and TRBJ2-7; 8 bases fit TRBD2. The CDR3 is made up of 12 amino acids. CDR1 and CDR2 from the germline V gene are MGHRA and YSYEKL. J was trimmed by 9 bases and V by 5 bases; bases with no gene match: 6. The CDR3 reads CASSSLAGAQYF. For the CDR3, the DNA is TGCGCCAGCAGCTCCCTAGCGGGTGCGCAGTACTTC.

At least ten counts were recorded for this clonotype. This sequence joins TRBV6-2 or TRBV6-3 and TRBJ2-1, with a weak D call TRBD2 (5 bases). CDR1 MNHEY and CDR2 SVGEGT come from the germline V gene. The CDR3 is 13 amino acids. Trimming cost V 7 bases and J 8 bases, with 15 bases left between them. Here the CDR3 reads CASTRNLGDEQFF. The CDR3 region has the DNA TGTGCCAGCACCCGGAACCTCGGGGATGAGCAGTTCTTC.

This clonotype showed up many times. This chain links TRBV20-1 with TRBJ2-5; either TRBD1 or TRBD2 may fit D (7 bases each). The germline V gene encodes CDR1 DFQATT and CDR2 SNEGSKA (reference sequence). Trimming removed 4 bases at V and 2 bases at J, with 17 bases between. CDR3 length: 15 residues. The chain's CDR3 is CSATRGGRVQETQYF. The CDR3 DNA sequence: TGCAGTGCTACCAGGGGGGGACGGGTACAAGAGACCCAGTACTTC.

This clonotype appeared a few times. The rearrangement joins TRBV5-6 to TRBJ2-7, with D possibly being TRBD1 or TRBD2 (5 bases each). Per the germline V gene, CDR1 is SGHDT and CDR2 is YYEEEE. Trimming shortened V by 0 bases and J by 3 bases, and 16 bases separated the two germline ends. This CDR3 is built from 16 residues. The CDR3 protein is CASSLGDGVRYYEQYF. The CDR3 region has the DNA TGTGCCAGCAGCTTGGGGGACGGAGTGAGGTACTACGAGCAGTACTTC.

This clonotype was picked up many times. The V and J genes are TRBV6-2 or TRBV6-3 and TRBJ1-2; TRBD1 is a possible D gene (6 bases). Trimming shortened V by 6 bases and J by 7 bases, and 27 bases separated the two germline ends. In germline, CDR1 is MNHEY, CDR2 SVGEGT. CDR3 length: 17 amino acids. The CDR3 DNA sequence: TGTGCCAGCAGGCCATTGAACATCAGGGGACCTCAGAGTGGCTACACCTTC. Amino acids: CASRPLNIRGPQSGYTF.

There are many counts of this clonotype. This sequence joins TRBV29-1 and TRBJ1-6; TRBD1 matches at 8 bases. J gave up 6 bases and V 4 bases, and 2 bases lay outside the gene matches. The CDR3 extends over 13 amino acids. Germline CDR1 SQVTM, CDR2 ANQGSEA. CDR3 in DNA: TGCAGCGTTGCAGGGGGCCTTAATTCACCCCTCCACTTT. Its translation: CSVAGGLNSPLHF.

The CDR3 protein is CASARMNTEAFF. The CDR3 nucleotides are TGTGCCAGCGCACGCATGAACACTGAAGCTTTCTTT. The chain recombines TRBV25-1 with TRBJ1-1; no definite D call. Germline-derived CDR1 and CDR2 are MGHDK and SYGVNS. The CDR3 covers 12 residues. V lost 8 bases and J 0 bases, leaving 7 bases between the germline ends.

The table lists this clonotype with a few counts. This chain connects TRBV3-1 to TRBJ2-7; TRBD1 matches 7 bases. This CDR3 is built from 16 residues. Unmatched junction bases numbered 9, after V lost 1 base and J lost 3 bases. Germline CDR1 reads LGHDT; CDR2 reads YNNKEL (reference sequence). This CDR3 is CASSQATGQTFYEQYF. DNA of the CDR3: TGTGCCAGCAGCCAAGCAACGGGACAGACTTTCTACGAGCAGTACTTC.

Written as DNA, the CDR3 is TGTGCCAGCAGTCTAGGGGCTTATTCACCCCTCCACTTT. This sequence encodes CASSLGAYSPLHF. The rearrangement links TRBV13 to TRBJ1-6; weak D call: TRBD1 (5 bases). Germline V gene lookup returns CDR1 PRHDT and CDR2 FYEKMQ (reference sequence). Trimming removed 6 bases at V and 8 bases at J, with 11 bases between. The CDR3 runs 13 residues.

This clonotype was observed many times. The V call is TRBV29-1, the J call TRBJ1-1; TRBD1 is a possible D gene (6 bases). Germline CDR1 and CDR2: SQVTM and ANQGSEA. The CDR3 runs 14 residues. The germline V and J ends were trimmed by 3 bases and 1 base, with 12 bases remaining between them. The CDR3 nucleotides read TGCAGCGTTGAGAGGGGAGGGGGGAACACTGAAGCTTTCTTT. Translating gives CSVERGGGNTEAFF.

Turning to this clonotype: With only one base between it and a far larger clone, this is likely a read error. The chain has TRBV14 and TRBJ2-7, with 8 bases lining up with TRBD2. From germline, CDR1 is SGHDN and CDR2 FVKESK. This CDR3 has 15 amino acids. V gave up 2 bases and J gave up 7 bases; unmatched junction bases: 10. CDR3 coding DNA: TGTGCCAGCAGCCAACAAGCGGGAGTTTACAATGAGCAGTACTTC. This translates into CASSQQAGVYNEQYF.

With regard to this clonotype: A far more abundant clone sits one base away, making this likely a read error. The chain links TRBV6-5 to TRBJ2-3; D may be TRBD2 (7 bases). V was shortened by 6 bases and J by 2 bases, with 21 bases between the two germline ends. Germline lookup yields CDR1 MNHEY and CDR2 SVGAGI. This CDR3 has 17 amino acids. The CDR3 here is CASRARGRGGITDTQYF. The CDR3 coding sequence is TGTGCCAGCAGGGCCCGGGGGAGGGGGGGGATCACAGATACGCAGTATTTT.

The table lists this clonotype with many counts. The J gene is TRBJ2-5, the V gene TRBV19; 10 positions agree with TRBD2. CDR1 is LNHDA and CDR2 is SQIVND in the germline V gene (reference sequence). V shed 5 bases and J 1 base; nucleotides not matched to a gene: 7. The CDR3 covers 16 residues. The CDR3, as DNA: TGTGCCAGTAGTGTAACTAGCGGGGCGATCCAAGAGACCCAGTACTTC. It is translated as CASSVTSGAIQETQYF. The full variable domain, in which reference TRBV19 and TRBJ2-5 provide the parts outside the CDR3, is DGGITQSPKYLFRKEGQNVTLSCEQNLNHDAMYWYRQDPGQGLRLIYYSQIVNDFQKGDIAEGYSVSREKKESFPLTVTSAQKNPTAFYLCASSVTSGAIQETQYFGPGTRLLVL.

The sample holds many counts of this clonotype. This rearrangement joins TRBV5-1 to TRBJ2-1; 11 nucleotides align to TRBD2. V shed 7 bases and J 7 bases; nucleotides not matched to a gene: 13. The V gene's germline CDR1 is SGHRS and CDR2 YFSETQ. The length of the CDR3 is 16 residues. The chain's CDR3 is CASFPQGLAAGNEQFF. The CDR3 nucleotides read TGCGCCAGCTTTCCACAGGGACTAGCGGCAGGGAATGAGCAGTTCTTC.

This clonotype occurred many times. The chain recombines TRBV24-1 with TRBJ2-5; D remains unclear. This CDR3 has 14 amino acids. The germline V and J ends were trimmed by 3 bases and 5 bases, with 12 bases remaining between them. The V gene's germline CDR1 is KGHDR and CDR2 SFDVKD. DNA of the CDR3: TGTGCCACCAGTGATCCGGGTACGGTGGAGACCCAGTACTTC. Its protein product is CATSDPGTVETQYF.

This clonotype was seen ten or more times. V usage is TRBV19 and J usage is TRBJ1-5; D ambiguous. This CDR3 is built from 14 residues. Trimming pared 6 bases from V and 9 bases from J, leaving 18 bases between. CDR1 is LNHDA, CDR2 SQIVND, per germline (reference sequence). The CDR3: CASRYGDGVRPQHF. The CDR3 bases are TGTGCCAGTAGATATGGCGACGGGGTCCGGCCCCAGCATTTT.

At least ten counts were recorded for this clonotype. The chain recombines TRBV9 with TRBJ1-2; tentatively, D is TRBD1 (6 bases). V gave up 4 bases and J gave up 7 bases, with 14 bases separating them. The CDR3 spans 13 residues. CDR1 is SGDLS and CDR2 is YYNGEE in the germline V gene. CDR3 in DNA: TGTGCCAGCAGCCCAATACAGGGAGCTGGCTACACCTTC. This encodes CASSPIQGAGYTF.

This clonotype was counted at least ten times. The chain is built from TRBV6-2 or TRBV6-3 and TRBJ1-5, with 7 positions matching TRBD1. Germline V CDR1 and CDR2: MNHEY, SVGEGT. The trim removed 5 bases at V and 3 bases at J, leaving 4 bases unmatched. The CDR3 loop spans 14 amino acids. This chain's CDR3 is CASSETGYNQPQHF. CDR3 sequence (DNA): TGTGCCAGCAGTGAGACAGGGTACAATCAGCCCCAGCATTTT.

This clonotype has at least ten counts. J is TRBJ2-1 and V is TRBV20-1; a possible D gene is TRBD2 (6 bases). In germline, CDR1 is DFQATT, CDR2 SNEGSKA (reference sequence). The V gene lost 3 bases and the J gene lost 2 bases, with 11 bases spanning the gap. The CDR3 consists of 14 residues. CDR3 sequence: CSASNWGAYNEQFF. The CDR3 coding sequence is TGCAGTGCTAGTAATTGGGGGGCCTACAATGAGCAGTTCTTC.

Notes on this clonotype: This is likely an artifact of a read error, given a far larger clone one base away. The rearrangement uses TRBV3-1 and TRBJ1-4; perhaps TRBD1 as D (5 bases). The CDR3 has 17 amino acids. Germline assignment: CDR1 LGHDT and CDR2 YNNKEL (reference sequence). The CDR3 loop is CASSGAGGRATNKKLFF. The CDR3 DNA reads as TGCGCCAGCAGTGGCGCCGGGGGGAGAGCAACTAATAAAAAACTGTTTTTT.

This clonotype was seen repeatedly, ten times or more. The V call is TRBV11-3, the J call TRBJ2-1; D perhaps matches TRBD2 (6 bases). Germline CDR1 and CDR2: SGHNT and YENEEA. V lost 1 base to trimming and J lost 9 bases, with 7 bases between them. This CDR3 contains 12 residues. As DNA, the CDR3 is TGTGCCAGCAGCTTAGGGGGAGGTGAGCAGTTCTTC. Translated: CASSLGGGEQFF.

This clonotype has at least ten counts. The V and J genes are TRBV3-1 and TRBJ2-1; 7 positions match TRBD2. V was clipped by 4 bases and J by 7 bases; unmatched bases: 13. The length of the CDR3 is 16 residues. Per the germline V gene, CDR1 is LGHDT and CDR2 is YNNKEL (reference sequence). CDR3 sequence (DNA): TGTGCCAGCAGCCTCAGGGCGGGAGTGGACCGGAATGAGCAGTTCTTC. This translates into CASSLRAGVDRNEQFF.

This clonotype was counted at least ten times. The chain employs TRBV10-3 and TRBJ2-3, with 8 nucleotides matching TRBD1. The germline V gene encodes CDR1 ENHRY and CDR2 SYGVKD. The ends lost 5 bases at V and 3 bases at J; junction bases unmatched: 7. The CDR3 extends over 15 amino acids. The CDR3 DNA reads TGTGCCATCAGTACGACAGGGGAAGGGACAGATACGCAGTATTTT. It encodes CAISTTGEGTDTQYF.

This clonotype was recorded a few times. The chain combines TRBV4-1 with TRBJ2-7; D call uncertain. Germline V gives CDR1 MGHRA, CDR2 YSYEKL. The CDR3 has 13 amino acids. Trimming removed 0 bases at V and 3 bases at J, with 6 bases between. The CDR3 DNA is TGCGCCAGCAGCCAAGATGGGGTCTACGAGCAGTACTTC. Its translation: CASSQDGVYEQYF.

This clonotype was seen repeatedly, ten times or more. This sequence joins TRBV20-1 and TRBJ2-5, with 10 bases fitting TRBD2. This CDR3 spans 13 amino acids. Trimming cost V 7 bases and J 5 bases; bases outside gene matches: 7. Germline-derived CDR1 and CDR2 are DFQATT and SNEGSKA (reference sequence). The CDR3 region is CSGRLAGVETQYF. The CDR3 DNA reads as TGCAGTGGAAGGCTAGCGGGAGTGGAGACCCAGTACTTC.

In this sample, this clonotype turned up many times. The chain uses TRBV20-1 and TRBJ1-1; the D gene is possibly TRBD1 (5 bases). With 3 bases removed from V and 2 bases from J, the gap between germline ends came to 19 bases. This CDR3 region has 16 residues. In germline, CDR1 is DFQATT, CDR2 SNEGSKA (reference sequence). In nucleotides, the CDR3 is TGCAGTGCTAGTGGGGCCTCAAGCTGGATCAACACTGAAGCTTTCTTT. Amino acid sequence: CSASGASSWINTEAFF.

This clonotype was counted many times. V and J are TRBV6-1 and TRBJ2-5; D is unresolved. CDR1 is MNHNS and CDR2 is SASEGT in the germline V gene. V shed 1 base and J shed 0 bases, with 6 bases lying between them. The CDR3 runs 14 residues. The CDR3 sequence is CASSEGGNQETQYF. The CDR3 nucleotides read TGTGCCAGCAGTGAAGGTGGGAACCAAGAGACCCAGTACTTC.